The next 20 T cell receptor beta chains were all read from a single sample in a study of blood T cell repertoires in COVID-19. Using immunoSEQ multiplex PCR, the repertoire was profiled, and TCRdb retains in-frame clones only, with some absent. The sample yields hundreds of thousands of clones, approximately 84% seen once. The material sequenced was peripheral blood. The receptors were sampled from a woman of 80 years or more with acute or convalescent COVID-19.

The chain recombines TRBV5-6 with TRBJ1-2; D is perhaps TRBD1 (5 bases). CDR1 and CDR2 from the germline V gene are SGHDT and YYEEEE. Trimming took off 3 bases at V and 4 bases at J, with 16 bases between the two ends. The CDR3 sequence is 15 residues long. The CDR3 spells CASSYLRGLSYGYTF. CDR3 DNA sequence: TGTGCCAGCAGCTACCTTCGGGGACTGTCCTATGGCTACACCTTC.

This sequence joins TRBV4-1 and TRBJ2-2; D gene ambiguous. V lost 6 bases, J lost 0 bases, and 11 bases lay in between. This CDR3 comprises 15 residues. Germline V lookup: CDR1 MGHRA, CDR2 YSYEKL. This chain's CDR3 is CASSHERSNTGELFF. CDR3 bases: TGCGCCAGCAGTCACGAGCGATCGAACACCGGGGAGCTGTTTTTT.

The gene calls are TRBV19 and TRBJ2-7; 12 bases align to TRBD2. CDR1 and CDR2 (germline): LNHDA, SQIVND (reference sequence). CDR3 length: 17 amino acids. Losses at the gene ends were 3 bases for V and 3 bases for J; bases not matched to a gene: 9. The CDR3 DNA follows: TGTGCCAGTAGTATCCCCGCGACTAGCGGGGGAAGCTACGAGCAGTACTTC. The encoded protein is CASSIPATSGGSYEQYF. Combining the CDR3 with reference TRBV19 and TRBJ2-7 gives the whole variable domain DGGITQSPKYLFRKEGQNVTLSCEQNLNHDAMYWYRQDPGQGLRLIYYSQIVNDFQKGDIAEGYSVSREKKESFPLTVTSAQKNPTAFYLCASSIPATSGGSYEQYFGPGTRLTVT.

The gene calls are TRBV6-5 and TRBJ2-3; D possibly corresponds to TRBD2 (6 bases). Between the trimmed V and J ends, which lost 10 bases and 2 bases, there was a span of 19 bases. The CDR3 length is 15 residues. Germline V CDR1 and CDR2: MNHEY, SVGAGI. The CDR3 reads CATRRGWRDTDTQYF. The DNA of the CDR3 is TGTGCCACCAGACGGGGGTGGCGGGACACAGATACGCAGTATTTT.

This clone has only one observation. The chain combines TRBV3-1 (or the pseudogene TRBV3-2) with TRBJ1-5, with D unclear. This CDR3 has 14 amino acids. Trimming took 1 base from V and 3 from J, leaving 7 bases between them. CDR1 LGHDT and CDR2 YNNKEL come from the germline V gene (reference sequence). For the CDR3, the DNA is TGTGCCAGCAGCCAAGGGAGGGCCAATCAGCCCCAGCATTTT. Its protein is CASSQGRANQPQHF.

V usage is TRBV24-1 and J usage is TRBJ2-3; 8 bases align to TRBD1. The ends lost 7 bases at V and 0 bases at J; junction bases unmatched: 2. The CDR3 consists of 14 residues. Germline assignment: CDR1 KGHDR and CDR2 SFDVKD. CDR3 sequence reads: CATSRGLSTDTQYF. The CDR3 DNA sequence: TGTGCCACCAGCAGGGGGCTTAGCACAGATACGCAGTATTTT.

The rearrangement uses TRBV5-1 and TRBJ2-2, with D perhaps TRBD1 (6 bases). CDR1 and CDR2 (germline): SGHRS, YFSETQ. Trimming shortened V by 2 bases and J by 1 base, and 18 bases separated the two germline ends. The CDR3 runs to 18 residues. The CDR3 bases are TGCGCCAGCAGCTTAAAGCCACAGGGTACGGGGAACACCGGGGAGCTGTTTTTT. It codes for CASSLKPQGTGNTGELFF.

Details on this clone: Because the CDR3's place on the DNA is in doubt, the DNA is left out and the CDR3 is given as listed by TCRdb. This chain's CDR3 is CASSVAPGTECVF. The chain uses TRBV9 and TRBJ1-4; the table's D call TRBD1 went unverified against the DNA. The CDR3 numbers 13 amino acids, ends counted. Germline-derived CDR1 and CDR2 are SGDLS and YYNGEE.

The V and J genes are TRBV30 and TRBJ2-2, with 14 bases identical to TRBD2. The germline V gene encodes CDR1 GTSNPN and CDR2 SVGIG (reference sequence). After removal of 2 bases from V and 7 bases from J, the junction contained 6 bases not matched to a gene. The CDR3 contains 16 residues. The CDR3 region is CAWSFGLAGGYGELFF. CDR3 nucleotides: TGTGCCTGGAGTTTCGGACTAGCGGGAGGCTACGGGGAGCTGTTTTTT.

The CDR3 protein is CASSPGASGVLFF. The CDR3 DNA is TGTGCCAGCAGCCCAGGGGCCAGCGGGGTACTGTTTTTT. J is TRBJ1-4 and V is TRBV7-9, with D perhaps TRBD1 (6 bases). This CDR3 contains 13 residues. Trimming removed 5 bases from V and 13 bases from J, with 17 bases in between. Looked up from germline, CDR1 is SEHNR and CDR2 is FQNEAQ (reference sequence).

CDR3 in amino acids: CASSLAPGEGGELFF. The DNA of the CDR3 is TGTGCCAGCAGCTTAGCCCCCGGGGAGGGTGGGGAGCTGTTTTTT. The rearrangement uses TRBV7-2 and TRBJ2-2; TRBD2 agrees at 7 bases. V gave up 0 bases and J gave up 8 bases; unmatched junction bases: 6. The germline V gene has CDR1 SGHTA and CDR2 FQGNSA. CDR3 size: 15 residues.

The table lists this clone with a few counts. This chain connects TRBV19 to TRBJ2-6, with D possibly being TRBD1 (5 bases). Trimming shortened V by 7 bases and J by 3 bases, and 10 bases separated the two germline ends. Germline V gene sequence: CDR1 LNHDA, CDR2 SQIVND (reference sequence). The CDR3 totals 14 residues. CDR3 loop: CASTSQGGANVLTF. CDR3 DNA sequence: TGTGCCAGTACCAGCCAGGGTGGGGCCAACGTCCTGACTTTC.

In regard to this clone: Other nucleotide sequences in the sample specify the same CDR3. This sequence joins TRBV5-1 and TRBJ1-1; 7 bases are shared with TRBD1. Germline assignment: CDR1 SGHRS and CDR2 YFSETQ. Trimming cost V 4 bases and J 1 base; bases outside gene matches: 4. The CDR3 sequence is 14 residues long. This CDR3 is CASSTGQRNTEAFF. CDR3 DNA: TGCGCCAGCAGCACGGGACAGCGGAACACTGAAGCTTTCTTT.

The CDR3 loop is CASSVSREYNEQFF. The CDR3 nucleotides are TGTGCCAGCAGCGTCTCGAGAGAGTACAATGAGCAGTTCTTC. This sequence joins TRBV9 and TRBJ2-1; D gene uncertain. The CDR3 runs 14 residues. V was shortened by 2 bases and J by 4 bases, with 10 bases between the two germline ends. CDR1 is SGDLS and CDR2 is YYNGEE in the germline V gene.

V and J are TRBV20-1 and TRBJ2-1; 13 bases line up with TRBD2. The CDR3 covers 16 residues. After removal of 3 bases from V and 2 bases from J, the junction contained 4 bases not matched to a gene. Germline CDR1 reads DFQATT; CDR2 reads SNEGSKA (reference sequence). In DNA form, the CDR3 reads TGCAGTGCTAGTCGAGGACTAGCGGGAGCCTACAATGAGCAGTTCTTC. This translates into CSASRGLAGAYNEQFF.

J is TRBJ2-3 and V is TRBV19, with 10 nucleotides matching TRBD1. Germline CDR1 LNHDA, CDR2 SQIVND (reference sequence). The CDR3 is made up of 16 amino acids. V lost 5 bases, J lost 3 bases, and 8 bases stayed unmatched. The CDR3 DNA sequence: TGTGCCAGTAGTGCTCCAGAGGACAGGGGGACAGATACGCAGTATTTT. Amino acids: CASSAPEDRGTDTQYF.

The chain has TRBV5-4 and TRBJ1-4, with 9 bases aligning to TRBD1. The V gene's germline CDR1 is SGHNT and CDR2 YYREEE (reference sequence). The CDR3 has 14 amino acids. V dropped 2 bases and J dropped 7; count of bases not matched to a gene: 3. CDR3 protein: CASSLQGAREKLFF. CDR3 sequence (DNA): TGTGCCAGCAGCTTACAGGGGGCACGTGAAAAACTGTTTTTT.

This clone was detected once. The chain couples TRBV21-1 to TRBJ1-1. TRBV21-1 is reported as a pseudogene. The CDR3 spans 14 residues. DNA for the CDR3: TGTGCCAGCAGCAAAGCTTGGTCTGGAGGAGAAGCTTTCTTT. Residues: CASSKAWSGGEAFF.

In this sample, this clone turned up a few times. The rearrangement joins TRBV12-3 or TRBV12-4 to TRBJ1-3, with a possible D match to TRBD1 (5 bases). Trimming stripped 10 bases from V and 0 bases from J, with 10 bases between. CDR3 length equals 13 residues. The CDR3 reads CATRTRSGNTIYF. The DNA for the CDR3 is TGTGCCACCAGGACACGCTCTGGAAACACCATATATTTT.

The chain is built from TRBV6-2 or TRBV6-3 and TRBJ2-7, with TRBD2 matching 12 bases. V was clipped by 0 bases and J by 1 base; unmatched bases: 7. CDR3 length: 18 amino acids. The V gene's germline CDR1 is MNHEY and CDR2 SVGEGT. CDR3 protein: CASSYSTSGGLPSYEQYF. CDR3 nucleotide sequence: TGTGCCAGCAGTTACTCTACTAGCGGGGGGCTTCCTTCCTACGAGCAGTACTTC.